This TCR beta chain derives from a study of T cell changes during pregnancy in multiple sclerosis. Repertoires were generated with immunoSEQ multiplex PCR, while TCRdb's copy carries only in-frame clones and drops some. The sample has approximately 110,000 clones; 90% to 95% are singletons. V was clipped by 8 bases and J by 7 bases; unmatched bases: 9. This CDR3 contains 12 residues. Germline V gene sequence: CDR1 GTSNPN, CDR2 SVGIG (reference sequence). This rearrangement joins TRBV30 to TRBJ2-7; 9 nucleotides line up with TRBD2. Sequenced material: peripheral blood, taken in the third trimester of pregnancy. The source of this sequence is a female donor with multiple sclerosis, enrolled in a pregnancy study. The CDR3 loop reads CAGLSGGWEQYF. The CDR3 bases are TGTGCCGGACTTAGCGGGGGTTGGGAGCAGTACTTC.